Listed below are T cell receptor beta chains from one sample, sequenced in a study of shared clonotypes between healthy human individuals. Profiling relied on immunoSEQ multiplex PCR, and the TCRdb table lists in-frame clones only, not all of them. The table records around 1.5 million clones, about 98% of them present only once. What was sequenced was naive CD4+ T cells sorted from blood. The source is a man aged 25-45 years in good health. CDR3s include the opening cysteine and the closing phenylalanine or tryptophan. The D gene is left open where the match is weak. A row's size may be missing; if present it is once, few, many or a size class.

J	size	V	D	CDR3	DNA
TRBJ2-2	.	TRBV5-4	TRBD1	CASSPDRAVGELFF	TGTGCCAGCAGCCCGGACAGGGCCGTCGGGGAGCTGTTTTTT
TRBJ1-5	.	TRBV27	.	CASMSSGRNNQPQHF	TGTGCCAGCATGTCCTCAGGGCGGAACAATCAGCCCCAGCATTTT
TRBJ2-2	once	TRBV4-1	.	CASMRDPTGELFF	TGCGCCAGCATGCGGGATCCCACCGGGGAGCTGTTTTTT
TRBJ2-3	.	TRBV19	.	CASSTKRRDTITDTQYF	TGTGCCAGTAGTACAAAGAGACGGGACACAATCACAGATACGCAGTATTTT
TRBJ2-7	.	TRBV27	.	CASSFSRGGLYEQYF	TGTGCCAGCAGTTTTTCCCGGGGAGGCCTCTACGAGCAGTACTTC
TRBJ1-2	.	TRBV28	TRBD1	CASSTSPGQVYGYTF	TGTGCCAGCAGTACCTCCCCGGGACAGGTCTATGGCTACACCTTC
TRBJ2-7	.	TRBV18	.	CASSGGREQYF	TGTGCCAGCTCTGGGGGGCGTGAGCAGTACTTC
TRBJ2-1	.	TRBV14	TRBD2	CASSQLAGGHNEQFF	TGTGCCAGCAGCCAACTAGCGGGGGGACACAATGAGCAGTTCTTC
TRBJ2-5	.	TRBV5-6	TRBD1	CASSRTGMQETQYF	TGTGCCAGCAGCCGGACAGGGATGCAGGAGACCCAGTACTTC
TRBJ2-3	.	TRBV11-2	.	CASSFERRTDTQYF	TGTGCCAGCAGCTTCGAACGTCGCACAGATACGCAGTATTTT
TRBJ2-3	.	TRBV9	.	CASSDSPVKGTQYF	TGTGCCAGCAGCGACTCACCGGTCAAAGGTACGCAGTATTTT
TRBJ2-7	.	TRBV9	.	CASSVGDTKVQTYEQYF	TGTGCCAGCAGCGTAGGTGACACTAAGGTACAAACCTACGAGCAGTACTTC
TRBJ1-1	.	TRBV5-1	.	CASSIARTGNTEAFF	TGCGCCAGCAGCATCGCCCGCACAGGGAACACTGAAGCTTTCTTT
TRBJ2-5	.	TRBV5-1	.	CASSTGAVHRQETQYF	TGCGCCAGCAGCACCGGGGCAGTCCATAGACAAGAGACCCAGTACTTC
TRBJ1-1	.	TRBV5-1	TRBD1	CASSLDFRGRRAEAFF	TGCGCCAGCAGCTTGGACTTCAGGGGGCGCAGGGCTGAAGCTTTCTTT
TRBJ2-7	.	TRBV2	TRBD2	CASSESFSGKYEQYF	TGTGCCAGCAGTGAATCCTTCAGCGGGAAGTACGAGCAGTACTTC
TRBJ2-3	.	TRBV20-1	.	CSATPTDTQYF	TGCAGTGCTACCCCGACAGATACGCAGTATTTT
TRBJ2-5	.	TRBV5-6	.	CASSLGTAQETQYF	TGTGCCAGCAGCTTGGGTACAGCACAAGAGACCCAGTACTTC
TRBJ2-6	.	TRBV9	TRBD1	CASSLGDSPFTGANVLTF	TGTGCCAGCAGCTTGGGGGACAGTCCTTTTACTGGGGCCAACGTCCTGACTTTC
TRBJ2-1	.	TRBV6-1	.	CASTRWAGATNEQFF	TGTGCCAGCACCCGCTGGGCAGGGGCCACCAATGAGCAGTTCTTC
TRBJ1-1	.	TRBV28	.	CASIRPGTEAFF	TGTGCCAGCATTAGGCCTGGCACTGAAGCTTTCTTT
TRBJ2-1	.	TRBV7-6	.	CASSLGSNEQFF	TGTGCCAGCAGCTTGGGGAGCAATGAGCAGTTCTTC
TRBJ1-3	.	TRBV11-2	.	CASSLVRGNTIYF	TGTGCCAGCAGCTTAGTCCGTGGAAACACCATATATTTT
TRBJ2-1	.	TRBV4-2	TRBD2	CASSHPKREMISSEQFF	TGTGCCAGCAGCCACCCCAAGCGGGAGATGATATCAAGTGAGCAGTTCTTC
TRBJ2-7	.	TRBV28	.	CASSLLGSGQYF	TGTGCCAGCAGTTTACTTGGTAGTGGGCAGTACTTC
TRBJ2-7	.	TRBV10-3	.	CAISESTGKNYEQYF	TGTGCCATCAGTGAGTCAACAGGGAAAAACTACGAGCAGTACTTC
TRBJ2-1	.	TRBV30	.	CAVRESSYNEQFF	TGTGCCGTCCGGGAGAGCTCCTACAATGAGCAGTTCTTC
TRBJ2-1	.	TRBV5-1	.	CASSLAVGASEQFF	TGCGCCAGCAGCTTGGCCGTGGGGGCTTCTGAGCAGTTCTTC
TRBJ2-2	.	TRBV9	.	CASSVDQGGAGELFF	TGTGCCAGCAGCGTAGACCAGGGGGGAGCCGGGGAGCTGTTTTTT
TRBJ1-1	.	TRBV6-1	.	CASSEERVTEAFF	TGTGCCAGCAGTGAAGAAAGGGTCACTGAAGCTTTCTTT
TRBJ2-2	.	TRBV7-9	TRBD1	CASSPGTGVDTGELFF	TGTGCCAGCAGTCCAGGGACAGGGGTCGACACCGGGGAGCTGTTTTTT
TRBJ2-1	.	TRBV6-5	.	CASSVRRAYNEQFF	TGTGCCAGCAGTGTACGGCGCGCTTACAATGAGCAGTTCTTC